Each of the 3 T cell receptor beta chains below was sequenced from the same sample in a study of blood T cell repertoires in COVID-19 (dated by TCRdb to the early 2020s). Library prep was done by the immunoSEQ multiplex PCR assay. TCRdb mirrors the immuneACCESS table, restricted to in-frame sequences. Some clones are absent from its copies; in checked studies, under half trace to an unresolved V gene, and the reason for the others is unknown. This sample holds around 150,000 clones; approximately 80% were observed only once. The ten biggest clones cover roughly a tenth of the sample. Sequencing used peripheral blood. The receptors derive from a human donor in a cohort sampled during active COVID-19.

The gene calls are TRBV23-1 and TRBJ2-7; D is perhaps TRBD2 (6 bases). TRBV23-1 is an ORF; its function is uncertain. CDR3 size: 16 residues. V dropped 4 bases and J dropped 1 base, with 17 bases sitting between them. In DNA form, the CDR3 reads TGCGCCAGCAGTCCGAACCGGGGGTTTACTTCCTACGAGCAGTACTTC. Protein product: CASSPNRGFTSYEQYF.

J is TRBJ2-7 and V is TRBV3-1 (or the pseudogene TRBV3-2); D is perhaps TRBD2 (6 bases). The CDR3 is 13 residues long. Deletions cut 4 bases from V and 2 bases from J, with 9 bases between. The germline gives CDR1 LGHDT, CDR2 YNNKEL (reference sequence). The CDR3 protein is CASSLGGTYEQYF. CDR3 nucleotide sequence: TGTGCCAGCAGCCTGGGGGGTACCTACGAGCAGTACTTC.

The chain employs TRBV4-3 and TRBJ2-5, with TRBD2 as a possible D gene (5 bases). V was cut by 0 bases and J by 5 bases, with 7 bases left in between. CDR1 and CDR2 (germline): LGHNA, YSLEER. The length of the CDR3 is 13 residues. The CDR3 loop is CASSQDGGETQYF. DNA of the CDR3: TGCGCCAGCAGCCAAGATGGCGGGGAGACCCAGTACTTC.